The text below deals with one T cell receptor beta chain. The sample originates from a study of control samples from healthy donors and cancer patients. Sequencing was performed with immunoSEQ multiplex PCR; in TCRdb, only in-frame clones are kept and a portion is missing. The table has some 120,000 clones, approximately 90% seen once. Germline assignment: CDR1 SGHTA and CDR2 FQGNSA. V dropped 2 bases and J dropped 4 bases, with 14 bases sitting between them. The CDR3 has 15 residues. The clonotype comes from a man between 18 and 35 years old in good health. The chain recombines TRBV7-2 with TRBJ1-2; D remains unclear. The sample was blood. The CDR3 DNA reads as TGTGCCAGCAGCTTAAATAGCAAAAGAGCCTATGGCTACACCTTC. Protein sequence: CASSLNSKRAYGYTF. The variable domain in full, with the rest retrieved from reference TRBV7-2 and TRBJ1-2, is GAGVSQSPSNKVTEKGKDVELRCDPISGHTALYWYRQSLGQGLEFLIYFQGNSAPDKSGLPSDRFSAERTGGSVSTLTIQRTQQEDSAVYLCASSLNSKRAYGYTFGSGTRLTVV.